This T cell receptor (beta chain) was profiled in a study of blood T cell repertoires in COVID-19. The method was immunoSEQ multiplex PCR; TCRdb's version includes in-frame clones alone and lacks a portion of them. Among around 370,000 clones listed, 88% were seen once. The germline V gene encodes CDR1 MNHNY and CDR2 SVGAGI (reference sequence). Unmatched junction bases numbered 0, after V lost 2 bases and J lost 4 bases. The CDR3 extends over 13 amino acids. The sample consisted of PBMCs or T cells enriched from blood (not recorded which). The receptor was isolated from a woman between 18 and 29 years old who had recovered from COVID-19. The rearrangement uses TRBV6-6 and TRBJ2-7; TRBD1 matches 9 bases. CDR3 DNA sequence: TGTGCCAGCAGTTACGACAGGGGGTACGAGCAGTACTTC. Translating gives CASSYDRGYEQYF.